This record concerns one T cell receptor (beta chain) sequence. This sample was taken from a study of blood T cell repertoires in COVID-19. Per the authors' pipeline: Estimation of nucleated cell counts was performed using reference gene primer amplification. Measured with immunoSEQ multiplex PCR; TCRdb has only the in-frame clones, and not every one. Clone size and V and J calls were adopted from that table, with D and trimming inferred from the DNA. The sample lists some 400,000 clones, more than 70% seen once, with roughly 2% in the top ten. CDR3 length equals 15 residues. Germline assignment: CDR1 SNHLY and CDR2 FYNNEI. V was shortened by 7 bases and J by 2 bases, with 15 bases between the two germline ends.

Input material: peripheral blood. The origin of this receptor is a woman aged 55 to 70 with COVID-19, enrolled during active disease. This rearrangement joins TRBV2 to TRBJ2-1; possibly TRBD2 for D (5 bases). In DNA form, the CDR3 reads TGTGCCAGCAACCCCCGGGGTGGGCCCTACAATGAGCAGTTCTTC. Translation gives CASNPRGGPYNEQFF. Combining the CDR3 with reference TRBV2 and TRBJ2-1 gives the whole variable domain EPEVTQTPSHQVTQMGQEVILRCVPISNHLYFYWYRQILGQKVEFLVSFYNNEISEKSEIFDDQFSVERPDGSNFTLKIRSTKLEDSAMYFCASNPRGGPYNEQFFGPGTRLTVL.